The rows below give T cell receptor beta chains drawn from one sample of a study of PD-1 blockade in classical Hodgkin lymphoma. The protocol was immunoSEQ multiplex PCR, while the TCRdb copy is restricted to in-frame clones and leaves out a portion. The sample gives roughly 13,000 clones, 75% to 95% of which show up once; 10% to 13% is in the top ten. Here the sequenced sample was peripheral blood mononuclear cells (PBMCs), taken at baseline. The receptors were gathered from a human donor with classical Hodgkin lymphoma. The CDR3 runs from the conserved cysteine through the conserved F or W. D genes are given only for firm matches. Clone size is stated in some rows and not others, as once, few, many or a class when expanded.

v_gene	abundance	d_gene	j_gene	CDR3nt	CDR3aa
TRBV28	NA	NA	TRBJ2-7	TGTGCCAGCACAAGCCTTAGCTCCTACGAGCAGTACTTC	CASTSLSSYEQYF
TRBV5-1	NA	TRBD1	TRBJ2-7	TGCGCCAGCAGCGCACAGGCGGGACAGGTCTACGAGCAGTACTTC	CASSAQAGQVYEQYF
TRBV5-1	NA	NA	TRBJ2-2	TGCGCCAGCAGCCCATATAACTGGGAAACCGGGGAGCTGTTTTTT	CASSPYNWETGELFF
TRBV14	NA	NA	TRBJ2-7	TGTGCCAGCAGCCAAGGGGCAAGAACTGGGCAGTACTTC	CASSQGARTGQYF
TRBV28	NA	NA	TRBJ1-1	TGTGCCAGCAGTTTCGTTACGTTGGGCAGCACTGAAGCTTTCTTT	CASSFVTLGSTEAFF
TRBV7-9	NA	NA	TRBJ1-3	TGTGCCAGCAGCTTAACCGGGGTCGGAAACACCATATATTTT	CASSLTGVGNTIYF
TRBV14	NA	TRBD2	TRBJ2-7	TGTGCCAGCAGCAAGCGGGGGGCCACCTACGAGCAGTACTTC	CASSKRGATYEQYF
TRBV28	once	TRBD1	TRBJ1-2	TGTGCCAGCAGTGCAGCGGGACAGGGGGTTCTGCATGGCTACACCTTC	CASSAAGQGVLHGYTF
TRBV28	once	TRBD1	TRBJ1-4	TGTGCCAGCAGTTTAGGGACAGACTATGAAAAACTGTTTTTT	CASSLGTDYEKLFF
TRBV28	NA	NA	TRBJ2-4	TGTGCCAGCAGTTTCGCGGGGGCAAACATTCAGTACTTC	CASSFAGANIQYF